Listed below are T cell receptor beta chains from one sample, sequenced in a study of long-term antiretroviral therapy in people with HIV. Data came from immunoSEQ multiplex PCR; TCRdb stores just in-frame clones and leaves some out. The data contain 25,000 to 30,000 clones, more than 70% of them singletons. The sample in question was unsorted PBMCs, obtained 0.8 years after starting antiretroviral therapy. These receptors all come from a woman aged 25 to 39 with HIV. The CDR3 runs from the conserved cysteine through the conserved F or W. Fields, in order: J gene, V gene, clone size, D gene, CDR3 protein, CDR3 DNA. The D gene is left open where the match is weak. Clone size is stated in some rows and not others, as once, few, many or a class when expanded.

J: TRBJ1-2; V: TRBV7-9; size: NA; D: TRBD1; CDR3: CASSSGGYGYTF; DNA: TGTGCCAGCAGCTCAGGGGGCTATGGCTACACCTTC
J: TRBJ2-6; V: TRBV19; size: NA; D: NA; CDR3: CASSIGDAGANVLTF; DNA: TGTGCCAGTAGTATAGGAGACGCTGGGGCCAACGTCCTGACTTTC
J: TRBJ2-6; V: TRBV5-1; size: NA; D: NA; CDR3: CASSLGTSQGVLTF; DNA: TGCGCCAGCAGCTTGGGGACAAGCCAAGGCGTCCTGACTTTC
J: TRBJ1-5; V: TRBV27; size: NA; D: NA; CDR3: CASSQWANQPQHF; DNA: TGTGCCAGCAGCCAGTGGGCCAATCAGCCCCAGCATTTT
J: TRBJ1-6; V: TRBV10-1; size: NA; D: NA; CDR3: CASSAGFAGSPLHF; DNA: TGCGCCAGCAGTGCCGGTTTCGCGGGTTCACCCCTCCACTTT
J: TRBJ1-1; V: TRBV30; size: NA; D: NA; CDR3: CAWSVNPPSEAFF; DNA: TGTGCCTGGAGTGTAAATCCCCCCTCTGAAGCTTTCTTT
J: TRBJ1-2; V: TRBV30; size: once; D: NA; CDR3: CAWRVNTYGYTF; DNA: TGTGCCTGGAGGGTGAACACCTATGGCTACACCTTC
J: TRBJ2-5; V: TRBV5-1; size: NA; D: NA; CDR3: CASSLEETQYF; DNA: TGCGCCAGCAGCTTGGAGGAGACCCAGTACTTC
J: TRBJ2-7; V: TRBV7-7; size: NA; D: NA; CDR3: CASSPETGEIYEQYF; DNA: TGTGCCAGCAGCCCCGAGACAGGCGAGATCTACGAGCAGTACTTC
J: TRBJ1-6; V: TRBV19; size: NA; D: NA; CDR3: CASSTRDLSSPLHF; DNA: TGTGCCAGTAGTACACGGGACCTCAGCTCCCCCCTCCACTTT
J: TRBJ1-1; V: TRBV6-1; size: NA; D: NA; CDR3: CASSEYWRGVEAFF; DNA: TGTGCCAGCAGTGAATACTGGCGGGGAGTAGAAGCTTTCTTT
J: TRBJ2-1; V: TRBV5-3; size: NA; D: NA; CDR3: CARSLAPWMGEQPYDNEQFF; DNA: TGTGCCAGAAGCTTGGCCCCGTGGATGGGGGAGCAGCCATATGACAATGAGCAGTTCTTC
J: TRBJ2-5; V: TRBV2; size: once; D: NA; CDR3: CASSGRLIIAAQETQYF; DNA: TGTGCCAGCAGTGGAAGGCTGATTATAGCGGCACAAGAGACCCAGTACTTC
J: TRBJ1-2; V: TRBV30; size: NA; D: NA; CDR3: CAWSVRRSSDSGFYGYTF; DNA: TGTGCCTGGAGTGTAAGAAGGTCGTCAGACTCGGGGTTCTATGGCTACACCTTC
J: TRBJ2-1; V: TRBV2; size: NA; D: NA; CDR3: CASSGPQRPSAAYNEQFF; DNA: TGTGCCAGCAGTGGACCGCAGAGACCATCAGCGGCCTACAATGAGCAGTTCTTC
J: TRBJ1-5; V: TRBV6-5; size: NA; D: NA; CDR3: CASRGMGFDGQPQHF; DNA: TGTGCCAGCAGAGGAATGGGGTTCGACGGGCAGCCCCAGCATTTT
J: TRBJ1-1; V: TRBV6-1; size: NA; D: NA; CDR3: CASSERGLGKAFF; DNA: TGTGCCAGCAGTGAGAGGGGATTGGGGAAAGCTTTCTTT
J: TRBJ2-2; V: TRBV29-1; size: NA; D: NA; CDR3: CSVELEQPTGELFF; DNA: TGCAGCGTTGAGCTGGAACAGCCCACCGGGGAGCTGTTTTTT